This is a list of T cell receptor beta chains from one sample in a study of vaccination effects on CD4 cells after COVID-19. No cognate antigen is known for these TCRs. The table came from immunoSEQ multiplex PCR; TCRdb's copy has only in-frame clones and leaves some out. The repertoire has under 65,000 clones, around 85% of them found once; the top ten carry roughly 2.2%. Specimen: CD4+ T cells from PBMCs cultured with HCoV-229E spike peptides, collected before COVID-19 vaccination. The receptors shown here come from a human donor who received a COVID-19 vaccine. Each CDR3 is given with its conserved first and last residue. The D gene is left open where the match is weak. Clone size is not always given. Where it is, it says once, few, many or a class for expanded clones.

CDR3nt: TGTGCCATCGGAAGGACAGGGGACCAAGAGACCCAGTACTTC
CDR3aa: CAIGRTGDQETQYF
d_gene: TRBD1
abundance: .
v_gene: TRBV10-3
j_gene: TRBJ2-5

CDR3nt: TGTGCCAGCAGCTTGGTTTCAAACACAGATACGCAGTATTTT
CDR3aa: CASSLVSNTDTQYF
d_gene: .
abundance: .
v_gene: TRBV5-6
j_gene: TRBJ2-3

CDR3nt: TGCAGTGCTAGTGGACAGGGAAGTCTAAGTAATCAGCCCCAGCATTTT
CDR3aa: CSASGQGSLSNQPQHF
d_gene: TRBD1
abundance: .
v_gene: TRBV20-1
j_gene: TRBJ1-5

CDR3nt: TGTGCCAGCAGCCTACAGGGTCAATACACTGAAGCTTTCTTT
CDR3aa: CASSLQGQYTEAFF
d_gene: .
abundance: .
v_gene: TRBV6-5
j_gene: TRBJ1-1

CDR3nt: TGTGCCAGCAGCCTCGGGTCTTACAATGAGCAGTTCTTC
CDR3aa: CASSLGSYNEQFF
d_gene: .
abundance: .
v_gene: TRBV7-2
j_gene: TRBJ2-1

CDR3nt: TGCGCCAGCAGCTTCTCCGGCAGGGATAATGAAAAACTGTTTTTT
CDR3aa: CASSFSGRDNEKLFF
d_gene: .
abundance: few
v_gene: TRBV5-1
j_gene: TRBJ1-4

CDR3nt: TGTGCCAGCAGTTACTCTCGGGGGTCCGCTGGGGAGCTGTTTTTT
CDR3aa: CASSYSRGSAGELFF
d_gene: .
abundance: .
v_gene: TRBV6-2/TRBV6-3
j_gene: TRBJ2-2

CDR3nt: TGCGCCAGCAGCCGGACAGGGGTTTCCTACAATGAGCAGTTCTTC
CDR3aa: CASSRTGVSYNEQFF
d_gene: TRBD1
abundance: .
v_gene: TRBV5-1
j_gene: TRBJ2-1

CDR3nt: TGTGCCAGCTCACCCAGTCAGGGACAAGAAAACACCATATATTTT
CDR3aa: CASSPSQGQENTIYF
d_gene: .
abundance: once
v_gene: TRBV18
j_gene: TRBJ1-3

CDR3nt: TGTGCCAGCAAATCGCAGGGCCTGGGTGGCTACACCTTC
CDR3aa: CASKSQGLGGYTF
d_gene: .
abundance: .
v_gene: TRBV27
j_gene: TRBJ1-2

CDR3nt: TGTGCCAGTACCCCCTCGGGCCATCTTGAAGCTTTCTTT
CDR3aa: CASTPSGHLEAFF
d_gene: .
abundance: .
v_gene: TRBV19
j_gene: TRBJ1-1

CDR3nt: TGCAGCGTTGAACATGGTGGGGATGAAGCTTTCTTT
CDR3aa: CSVEHGGDEAFF
d_gene: .
abundance: .
v_gene: TRBV29-1
j_gene: TRBJ1-1

CDR3nt: TGTGCCAGCGGACGGATCTCCTACAATGAGCAGTTCTTC
CDR3aa: CASGRISYNEQFF
d_gene: .
abundance: few
v_gene: TRBV3-1/TRBV3-2
j_gene: TRBJ2-1

CDR3nt: TGTGCCAGCAGCTTAGTTAATTCACCCCTCCACTTT
CDR3aa: CASSLVNSPLHF
d_gene: .
abundance: .
v_gene: TRBV7-2
j_gene: TRBJ1-6

CDR3nt: TGTGCCAGCAGCCCCGCCGGGGCGGCGAACACTGAAGCTTTCTTT
CDR3aa: CASSPAGAANTEAFF
d_gene: .
abundance: few
v_gene: TRBV7-3
j_gene: TRBJ1-1

CDR3nt: TGTGCCAGTACCGCTCTAGCGGGGGCCCCCCCAGATACGCAGTATTTT
CDR3aa: CASTALAGAPPDTQYF
d_gene: TRBD2
abundance: .
v_gene: TRBV19
j_gene: TRBJ2-3

CDR3nt: TGCGCCAGCAGTGATGATGGGAACACTGAAGCTTTCTTT
CDR3aa: CASSDDGNTEAFF
d_gene: .
abundance: .
v_gene: TRBV10-2
j_gene: TRBJ1-1

CDR3nt: TGTGCCAGCAAAAGCCAGGGGGGCAGCACCGGGGAGCTGTTTTTT
CDR3aa: CASKSQGGSTGELFF
d_gene: .
abundance: .
v_gene: TRBV7-3
j_gene: TRBJ2-2

CDR3nt: TGTGCCAGCTGTAGATTGAACACTGAAGCTTTCTTT
CDR3aa: CASCRLNTEAFF
d_gene: .
abundance: few
v_gene: TRBV28
j_gene: TRBJ1-1

CDR3nt: TGTGCCAGCTCCGAGTATCAGGGACAGGGATACAATGAGCAGTTCTTC
CDR3aa: CASSEYQGQGYNEQFF
d_gene: TRBD1
abundance: few
v_gene: TRBV18
j_gene: TRBJ2-1

CDR3nt: TGTGCCAGCTTACAGGAAGCCGGACAGATTAGCAATCAGCCCCAGCATTTT
CDR3aa: CASLQEAGQISNQPQHF
d_gene: .
abundance: once
v_gene: TRBV19
j_gene: TRBJ1-5

CDR3nt: TGTGCCAGCAGGCAACCGACAGGGCACTATGGCTACACCTTC
CDR3aa: CASRQPTGHYGYTF
d_gene: TRBD1
abundance: .
v_gene: TRBV6-5
j_gene: TRBJ1-2

CDR3nt: TGTGCCAGCCGGGGACAGGGTAGGCAAGATACGCAGTATTTT
CDR3aa: CASRGQGRQDTQYF
d_gene: TRBD1
abundance: .
v_gene: TRBV6-5
j_gene: TRBJ2-3